This section outlines one T cell receptor beta chain sequence together with its context. What it recognizes is unknown. Trimming shortened V by 0 bases and J by 5 bases, and 11 bases separated the two germline ends. The CDR3 has 15 amino acids. Germline V gene lookup returns CDR1 SGHRS and CDR2 YFSETQ. An immunoSEQ assay, version v3.0, was performed at survey level. TCRdb's copy holds only in-frame clones and misses some; the assay was immunoSEQ multiplex PCR. The sample has 24,000 or so clones, 70% to 90% seen once. This sample was included in a study of long-term antiretroviral therapy in people with HIV. Every HIV-positive participant received treatment in the United States. Overall study findings and caveats: Versus controls, repertoires in people with HIV had narrower CDR3 length ranges.

The sequence was collected from a woman aged 25 to 39 with HIV. This rearrangement joins TRBV5-1 to TRBJ2-2, with a weak D call TRBD1 (6 bases). Sequencing was performed on unsorted PBMCs, taken 1.9 years after starting antiretroviral therapy. The chain's CDR3 is CASSLDRVVTGELFF. The CDR3 DNA reads TGCGCCAGCAGCTTGGACAGGGTGGTTACCGGGGAGCTGTTTTTT.